The following is a TCR beta chain sequence with its context. Antigen: not known. Looked up from germline, CDR1 is ENHRY and CDR2 is SYGVKD. Trimming took 6 bases from V and 4 from J; bases not matched to a gene: 4. This CDR3 comprises 14 residues. The record originates from a study of cytomegalovirus exposure and HLA in healthy donors. Notes on the study in general: As was reported, the HLA-A and HLA-B alleles of most subjects were accurately predicted from TCR beta sequences. CMV serostatus was the only recorded immune exposure for donors. It was in a later analysis that TCR association rates were seen to vary by HLA locus, highest for DRB1 and lowest for HLA-C.

The PCR contained 60 Vbeta and 13 Jbeta primers. TCRdb's table, derived via immunoSEQ multiplex PCR, lists solely in-frame clones and lacks some. Of hundreds of thousands of clones listed, about 80% are singletons. The TCR was taken from a man between 35 and 55 years old in good health and CMV-seronegative. Sequencing input: PBMCs. The rearrangement links TRBV10-3 to TRBJ2-7; 12 bases align to TRBD2. The DNA for the CDR3 is TGTGCCATCAGGGCCGGGACTAGCGGGTACGAGCAGTACTTC. Translated, it gives CAIRAGTSGYEQYF.